Reported below is one TCR beta chain. The sample originates from a study of T cells after yellow fever vaccination. TCRdb itself ran the 5' RACE reads through MiXCR, one entry per CDR3 protein. The sample gives 150,000 to 200,000 distinct CDR3 sequences, about 7% of which show up once; approximately 2.4% is in the top ten. The CDR3 runs 16 residues. Germline V lookup: CDR1 LGHNA, CDR2 YSLEER. Trimming shortened V by 4 bases and J by 4 bases, and 17 bases separated the two germline ends. The material sequenced was CD4+ T cells sorted from PBMCs, taken about 5 days after the first yellow fever vaccination. The chain carries TRBV4-3 and TRBJ1-3; D gene unclear. The clonotype comes from a man between 18 and 35 years old who received the YFV17D yellow fever vaccine. The CDR3 reads CASSRTVAVRGNTIYF. The DNA for the CDR3 is TGCGCCAGCAGCCGAACCGTAGCCGTCAGGGGAAACACCATATATTTT.